A selection of T cell receptor beta chains follows, all from one sample in a study of blood T cell repertoires in COVID-19. This table comes from immunoSEQ multiplex PCR, and its TCRdb copy is limited to in-frame clones, with some not included. The sample contains some 250,000 clones, about 86% of which appear only once. What was sequenced was peripheral blood. All receptors come from a woman in her twenties or thirties who had recovered from COVID-19. Both conserved end residues are part of each CDR3. The order of the fields is V gene, J gene, CDR3 protein.

>TRBV7-9|TRBJ1-1
CASSFDRGGMNTEAFF
>TRBV10-3|TRBJ1-4
CAISADSDEKLFF
>TRBV19|TRBJ2-1
CASSSSGGRYNEQFF
>TRBV4-3|TRBJ1-1
CASSQSAQGGITEAFF
>TRBV24-1|TRBJ1-2
CATSGRGSYTF
>TRBV4-1|TRBJ2-5
CASSQDGGETQYF
>TRBV27|TRBJ1-1
CASNDRPAALNTEAFF
>TRBV5-5|TRBJ1-3
CASSAPGKSSGNTIYF
>TRBV29-1|TRBJ2-2
CSVGYPSGEGGELFF
>TRBV29-1|TRBJ2-7
CSARQGATYEQYF
>TRBV7-9|TRBJ2-5
CASSSPGTSGGFQETQYF
>TRBV2|TRBJ2-1
CASGRLTGGYNEQFF
>TRBV11-3|TRBJ2-2
CASSLDRVTGELFF
>TRBV7-3|TRBJ2-1
CASSPGGARGYNEQFF
>TRBV2|TRBJ2-7
CASRGVSYEQYF
>TRBV6-5|TRBJ1-4
CASSPGQGNLEKLFF
>TRBV3-1/TRBV3-2|TRBJ1-1
CASSSTGGIYTEAFF
>TRBV7-9|TRBJ2-2
CASTPSWSTGELFF
>TRBV6-5|TRBJ2-7
CASSYSITVGEQYF
>TRBV28|TRBJ1-4
CASSLSAHPTNEKLFF
>TRBV5-6|TRBJ2-7
CASSRLTRPYEQYF
>TRBV3-1/TRBV3-2|TRBJ2-2
CASSQDQNTGELFF
>TRBV5-5|TRBJ2-3
CASSLVRGGLGTDTQYF
>TRBV7-6|TRBJ1-5
CASSSTGEVKSNQPQHF
>TRBV6-1|TRBJ2-7
CASSEASGGVYEQYF
>TRBV3-1/TRBV3-2|TRBJ2-4
CASSQSQGLPYF
>TRBV6-2/TRBV6-3|TRBJ1-5
CASSFPGVPNQPQHF
>TRBV7-8|TRBJ1-6
CASSLGDRGLSNSPLHF
>TRBV19|TRBJ2-5
CASSMWGPGQETQYF
>TRBV5-6|TRBJ2-3
CASSPTTGADTQYF
>TRBV6-6|TRBJ2-5
CASHQFGGARETQYF
>TRBV10-3|TRBJ1-1
CAIRAPGGATEEAFF
>TRBV13|TRBJ2-7
CASSPGLAEGDEQYF
>TRBV25-1|TRBJ1-1
CASSSPGQGTTEAFF
>TRBV6-1|TRBJ1-2
CASSEAGSRGYTF
>TRBV18|TRBJ2-7
CASSLASGGRLYEQYF
>TRBV10-3|TRBJ2-2
CAIMGTGTTGELFF
>TRBV4-1|TRBJ2-3
CASSQEGRGSTDTQYF
>TRBV9|TRBJ1-2
CASSSDRPYGYTF
>TRBV12-5|TRBJ1-2
CASGPSGGYYGYTF
>TRBV27|TRBJ2-5
CASSSGTSGGNQETQYF
>TRBV7-3|TRBJ2-3
CASSLVASGGKSF
>TRBV20-1|TRBJ2-3
CSAIITDTQYF
>TRBV19|TRBJ1-1
CASSSWTGLIAEAFF
>TRBV5-4|TRBJ1-3
CASSLTGQGTGNTIYF
>TRBV29-1|TRBJ1-6
CSVRVFSPLHF
>TRBV5-6|TRBJ1-4
CASSWTGRGNEKLFF
>TRBV5-4|TRBJ1-1
CASSLDRMNTEAFF
>TRBV3-1/TRBV3-2|TRBJ2-7
CASMPWAGSPF
>TRBV24-1|TRBJ2-7
CATRIAGASYEQYF
>TRBV5-4|TRBJ2-5
CASSLGGVREETQYF
>TRBV5-4|TRBJ1-2
CASSSRPAGGGYTF